The 20 T cell receptor beta chains reported below all come from one sample, sequenced in a study of blood T cell repertoires in COVID-19 (dated by TCRdb to the early 2020s). The library was built by means of the immunoSEQ multiplex PCR assay. TCRdb obtained this table from immuneACCESS and retained in-frame rearrangements with V and J assigned. These tables miss some clones; where compared with another copy, unresolved V genes account for less than half of the shortfall, and the remainder is unexplained. This sample lists roughly 150,000 clones; around 80% were detected once. The ten most abundant clones make up 15% to 20% of the sample. The sample taken for sequencing was PBMCs or T cells enriched from blood (not recorded which). The receptors derive from a woman in her seventies in a cohort exposed to, infected with or recovered from COVID-19 (not recorded which).

The chain has TRBV7-2 and TRBJ1-1, with D unclear. The CDR3 is 13 amino acids. Looked up from germline, CDR1 is SGHTA and CDR2 is FQGNSA. Trimming left V 10 bases short and J 0 bases short, with 12 bases between. The CDR3 DNA reads TGTGCCATTAGGGAGTCCCTGAACACTGAAGCTTTCTTT. Its protein is CAIRESLNTEAFF.

This clone was recorded once. The CDR3: CASSPAGQPQHF. CDR3 bases: TGTGCCAGCAGCCCCGCGGGTCAGCCCCAGCATTTT. V is TRBV7-2 and J is TRBJ1-5, with D unresolved. The CDR3 has 12 amino acids. V shed 5 bases and J shed 6 bases, with 8 bases lying between them. Germline V CDR1 and CDR2: SGHTA, FQGNSA.

The chain employs TRBV6-5 and TRBJ1-2; TRBD1 agrees at 9 bases. The CDR3 is 15 amino acids. CDR1 is MNHEY and CDR2 is SVGAGI in the germline V gene. Unmatched junction bases numbered 7, after V lost 5 bases and J lost 3 bases. CDR3 region: CASSKTGGLDYGYTF. CDR3 DNA: TGTGCCAGCAGTAAAACAGGGGGCTTGGACTATGGCTACACCTTC.

The chain couples TRBV6-6 to TRBJ2-5; D remains ambiguous. Germline V lookup: CDR1 MNHNY, CDR2 SVGAGI (reference sequence). Between the trimmed V and J ends, which lost 4 bases and 6 bases, there was a span of 15 bases. This CDR3 is built from 14 residues. The CDR3 is CASSLERGSKTQYF. CDR3 DNA: TGTGCCAGCAGTTTAGAGCGCGGTTCGAAGACCCAGTACTTC.

V and J are TRBV11-2 and TRBJ2-3; TRBD2 is a possible D gene (5 bases). The V gene lost 10 bases and the J gene lost 0 bases, with 14 bases spanning the gap. Germline CDR1 and CDR2: SGHAT and FQNNGV. CDR3 length equals 14 residues. CDR3 loop: CATRDERSTDTQYF. The CDR3, as DNA: TGTGCCACCCGGGATGAGCGGAGCACAGATACGCAGTATTTT. Full variable domain (remainder filled in from reference TRBV11-2 and TRBJ2-3): EAGVAQSPRYKIIEKRQSVAFWCNPISGHATLYWYQQILGQGPKLLIQFQNNGVVDDSQLPKDRFSAERLKGVDSTLKIQPAKLEDSAVYLCATRDERSTDTQYFGPGTRLTVL.

This clone showed up just once. The rearrangement links TRBV28 to TRBJ1-2, with 8 positions matching TRBD1. CDR3 length: 14 amino acids. V shed 5 bases and J 7 bases; nucleotides not matched to a gene: 9. Germline CDR1 and CDR2: MDHEN and SYDVKM. The CDR3 loop is CASSPAGGASGYTF. Here the CDR3 DNA reads TGTGCCAGCAGTCCCGCAGGGGGCGCCTCTGGCTACACCTTC.

The rearrangement joins TRBV6-5 to TRBJ2-1; the D gene is possibly TRBD1 (6 bases). The CDR3 runs 13 residues. Trimming shortened V by 7 bases and J by 7 bases, and 14 bases separated the two germline ends. Germline CDR1 reads MNHEY; CDR2 reads SVGAGI. Written as DNA, the CDR3 is TGTGCCAGCACGACAGGAGCGGCGAATGAGCAGTTCTTC. Encoded protein: CASTTGAANEQFF.

DNA for the CDR3: TGTGCCAGCAGTTACTATCGCGGGCGAGGAGAAGGGACCCAGTACTTC. It translates to CASSYYRGRGEGTQYF. The chain has TRBV6-5 and TRBJ2-5; the D gene is possibly TRBD2 (5 bases). The CDR3 length is 16 residues. V was trimmed by 1 base and J by 7 bases, leaving 19 bases between them. Looked up from germline, CDR1 is MNHEY and CDR2 is SVGAGI.

The chain carries TRBV28 and TRBJ2-4; 9 bases are shared with TRBD1. The CDR3 length is 15 residues. The germline gives CDR1 MDHEN, CDR2 SYDVKM. The ends lost 6 bases at V and 11 bases at J; junction bases unmatched: 14. CDR3 sequence reads: CASRAAGTGSYLQYF. The CDR3 DNA is TGTGCCAGCAGAGCCGCCGGGACAGGGAGTTACCTTCAGTACTTC.

This clone showed up just a few times. V gene TRBV7-2 combines with J gene TRBJ1-6; D is uncertain. The ends were cut back, 3 bases at V and 6 bases at J, with 9 bases in the middle. CDR1 is SGHTA and CDR2 is FQGNSA in the germline V gene. The CDR3 extends over 14 amino acids. The chain's CDR3 is CASSFGLANSPLHF. The CDR3 DNA follows: TGTGCCAGCAGCTTTGGACTTGCTAATTCACCCCTCCACTTT.

This chain links TRBV5-6 with TRBJ2-1, with TRBD2 matching 13 bases. The CDR3 has 14 amino acids. CDR1 SGHDT and CDR2 YYEEEE come from the germline V gene. J lost 7 bases, V lost 5 bases, and 3 bases had no gene match. The DNA of the CDR3 is TGTGCCAGCAGGAGGACTAGCGGGAGAAATGAGCAGTTCTTC. It specifies CASRRTSGRNEQFF.

This clone was counted once. The chain is built from TRBV6-5 and TRBJ1-1, with unresolved D. Deletions cut 4 bases from V and 1 base from J, with 10 bases between. CDR1 MNHEY and CDR2 SVGAGI come from the germline V gene. The CDR3 contains 14 residues. The CDR3 DNA follows: TGTGCCAGCAGTTTGGTATGGAGGAACACTGAAGCTTTCTTT. This gives the protein CASSLVWRNTEAFF.

The table lists this clone with a count of one. The chain recombines TRBV6-5 with TRBJ1-4; 8 positions match TRBD1. CDR3 length: 14 residues. Per the germline V gene, CDR1 is MNHEY and CDR2 is SVGAGI. V gave up 8 bases and J gave up 5 bases; unmatched junction bases: 7. The CDR3 loop is CASVEDRVNEKLFF. The CDR3 DNA reads TGTGCCAGCGTAGAGGACAGGGTAAATGAAAAACTGTTTTTT.

The V gene is TRBV28, the J gene TRBJ1-3; D unclear. This CDR3 contains 12 residues. Deletions cut 7 bases from V and 5 bases from J, with 9 bases between. Per the germline V gene, CDR1 is MDHEN and CDR2 is SYDVKM. CDR3: CASIGSRNTIYF. CDR3 nucleotides: TGTGCCAGCATAGGGAGCCGAAACACCATATATTTT.

The count of this clone is one. The genes are TRBV7-2 and TRBJ2-7, with 8 bases aligning to TRBD1. Germline V lookup: CDR1 SGHTA, CDR2 FQGNSA. CDR3 length equals 15 residues. J gave up 4 bases and V 5 bases, and 10 bases lay outside the gene matches. The CDR3 nucleotides are TGTGCCAGCAGCGACAGGGGACGGGCCCTTTACGAGCAGTACTTC. Translation gives CASSDRGRALYEQYF.

The V and J genes are TRBV7-8 and TRBJ2-5; TRBD1 might be the D (6 bases). The germline V and J ends were trimmed by 5 bases and 2 bases, with 12 bases remaining between them. The CDR3 totals 14 residues. Germline values: CDR1 SGHVS, CDR2 FQNEAQ. CDR3 sequence (DNA): TGTGCCAGCAGCGCACTGACAGGTCAAGAGACCCAGTACTTC. Its protein product is CASSALTGQETQYF.

V gene TRBV6-1 combines with J gene TRBJ2-7; possibly TRBD2 for D (5 bases). Looked up from germline, CDR1 is MNHNS and CDR2 is SASEGT. The CDR3 has 14 amino acids. Trimming took off 0 bases at V and 1 base at J, with 7 bases between the two ends. As DNA, the CDR3 is TGTGCCAGCAGTGAAGCGGGAGCTTCCTACGAGCAGTACTTC. Translation: CASSEAGASYEQYF.

This clone was seen once. The chain links TRBV11-2 to TRBJ2-4; 16 nucleotides agree with TRBD2. Germline-derived CDR1 and CDR2 are SGHAT and FQNNGV. After removal of 7 bases from V and 5 bases from J, the junction contained 8 bases not matched to a gene. The CDR3 totals 17 residues. The CDR3 loop is CASNPGLAGGHENIQYF. CDR3 sequence (DNA): TGTGCCAGCAATCCGGGACTAGCGGGAGGGCACGAAAACATTCAGTACTTC.

V and J are TRBV12-3 or TRBV12-4 and TRBJ2-2; no clear D. The V and J ends lost 3 bases and 6 bases respectively, with 8 bases between them. This CDR3 is built from 13 residues. The CDR3 sequence: CASSFRYAGELFF. In nucleotides, the CDR3 is TGTGCCAGCAGTTTCCGGTACGCCGGGGAGCTGTTTTTT.

The gene calls are TRBV20-1 and TRBJ2-1; 13 bases align to TRBD2. Germline-derived CDR1 and CDR2 are DFQATT and SNEGSKA (reference sequence). This CDR3 has 16 amino acids. J gave up 2 bases and V 3 bases, and 4 bases lay outside the gene matches. CDR3 loop: CSASPGTSGTYNEQFF. CDR3 bases: TGCAGTGCTAGTCCCGGGACTAGCGGGACCTACAATGAGCAGTTCTTC.